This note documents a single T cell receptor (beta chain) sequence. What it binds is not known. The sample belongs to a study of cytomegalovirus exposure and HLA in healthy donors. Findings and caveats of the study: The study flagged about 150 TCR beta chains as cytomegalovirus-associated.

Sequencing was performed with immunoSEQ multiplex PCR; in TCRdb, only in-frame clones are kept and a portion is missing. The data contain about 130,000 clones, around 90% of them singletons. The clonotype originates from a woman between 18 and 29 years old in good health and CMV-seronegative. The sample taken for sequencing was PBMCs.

Here the CDR3 reads CASSFTGGWPGELFF. CDR3 bases: TGTGCCAGCAGTTTCACAGGGGGGTGGCCCGGGGAGCTGTTTTTT. The chain couples TRBV27 to TRBJ2-2; the match to TRBD1 covers 8 bases. Trimming took 3 bases from V and 6 from J; bases not matched to a gene: 6. The CDR3 runs 15 residues. Germline CDR1 MNHEY, CDR2 SMNVEV (reference sequence).